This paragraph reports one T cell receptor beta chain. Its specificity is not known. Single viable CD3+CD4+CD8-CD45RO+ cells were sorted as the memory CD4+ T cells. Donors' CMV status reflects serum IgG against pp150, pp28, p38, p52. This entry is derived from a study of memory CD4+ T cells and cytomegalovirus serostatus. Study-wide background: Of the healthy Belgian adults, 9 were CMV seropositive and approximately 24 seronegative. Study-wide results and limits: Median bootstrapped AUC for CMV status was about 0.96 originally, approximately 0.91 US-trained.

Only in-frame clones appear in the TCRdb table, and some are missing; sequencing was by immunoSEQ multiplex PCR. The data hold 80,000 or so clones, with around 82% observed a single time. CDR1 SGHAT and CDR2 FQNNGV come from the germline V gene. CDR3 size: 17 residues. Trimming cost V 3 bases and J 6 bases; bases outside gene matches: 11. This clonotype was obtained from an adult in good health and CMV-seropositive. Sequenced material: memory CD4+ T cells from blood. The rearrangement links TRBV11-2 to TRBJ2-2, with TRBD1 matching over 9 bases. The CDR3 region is CASSLRLGTGYSGELFF. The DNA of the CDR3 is TGTGCCAGCAGCTTGCGCCTTGGGACAGGGTACTCCGGGGAGCTGTTTTTT.